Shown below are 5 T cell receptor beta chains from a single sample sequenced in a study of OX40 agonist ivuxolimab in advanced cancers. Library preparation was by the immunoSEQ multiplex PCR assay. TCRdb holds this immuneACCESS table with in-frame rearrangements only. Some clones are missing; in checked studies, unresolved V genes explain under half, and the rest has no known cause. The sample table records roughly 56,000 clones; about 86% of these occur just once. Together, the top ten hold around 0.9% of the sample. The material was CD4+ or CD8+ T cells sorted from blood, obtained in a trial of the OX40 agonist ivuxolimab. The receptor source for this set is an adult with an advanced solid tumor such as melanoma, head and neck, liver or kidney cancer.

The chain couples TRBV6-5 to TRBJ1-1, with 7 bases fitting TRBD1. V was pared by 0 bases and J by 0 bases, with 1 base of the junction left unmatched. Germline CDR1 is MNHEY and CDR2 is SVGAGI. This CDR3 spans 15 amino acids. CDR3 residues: CASSYSGTVNTEAFF. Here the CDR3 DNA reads TGTGCCAGCAGTTACTCGGGGACAGTGAACACTGAAGCTTTCTTT.

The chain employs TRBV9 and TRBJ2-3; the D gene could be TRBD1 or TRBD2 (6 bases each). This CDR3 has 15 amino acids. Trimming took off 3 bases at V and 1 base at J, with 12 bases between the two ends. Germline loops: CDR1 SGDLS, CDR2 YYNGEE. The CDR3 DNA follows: TGTGCCAGCAGCGCCGTTGGGGGGCGCACAGATACGCAGTATTTT. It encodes CASSAVGGRTDTQYF.

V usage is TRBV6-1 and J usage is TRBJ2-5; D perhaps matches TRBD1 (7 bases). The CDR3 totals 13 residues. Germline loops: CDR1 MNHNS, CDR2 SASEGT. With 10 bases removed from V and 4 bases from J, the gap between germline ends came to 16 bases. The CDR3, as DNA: TGTGCCACCAGGGGGGAGTTCATAGAGACCCAGTACTTC. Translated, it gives CATRGEFIETQYF.

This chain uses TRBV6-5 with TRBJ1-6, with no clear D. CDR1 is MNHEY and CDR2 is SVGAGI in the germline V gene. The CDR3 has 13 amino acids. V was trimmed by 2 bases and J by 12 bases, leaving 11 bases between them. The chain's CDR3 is CASSYGSEVPLHF. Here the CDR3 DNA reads TGTGCCAGCAGTTACGGCAGCGAAGTACCCCTCCACTTT.

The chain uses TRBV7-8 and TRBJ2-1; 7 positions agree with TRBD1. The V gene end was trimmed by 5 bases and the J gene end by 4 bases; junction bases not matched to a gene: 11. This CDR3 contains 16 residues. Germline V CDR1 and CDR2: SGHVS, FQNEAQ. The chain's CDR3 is CASSPVAGGIYNEQFF. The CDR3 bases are TGTGCCAGCAGCCCAGTGGCAGGGGGAATATACAATGAGCAGTTCTTC.